This entry concerns a single TCR beta chain. This sample is part of a study of cytomegalovirus exposure and HLA in healthy donors. Method: immunoSEQ multiplex PCR; TCRdb's copy keeps in-frame clones and lacks some. The data contain about 88,000 clones, around 82% of them singletons. The CDR3 is 17 amino acids. V was shortened by 5 bases and J by 1 base, with 21 bases between the two germline ends. Germline V gene sequence: CDR1 LNHDA, CDR2 SQIVND (reference sequence). Donors came from a validation cohort of some 110 subjects, distinct from the first 666-subject cohort. This sequence joins TRBV19 and TRBJ2-7; perhaps TRBD2 as D (6 bases). The source of this sequence is a woman aged 18-29 years in good health and CMV-seropositive. The sequenced material came from PBMCs. This CDR3 is CASSPRSLGTVSYEQYF. In DNA form, the CDR3 reads TGTGCCAGTAGTCCCCGCAGCCTCGGGACTGTGTCCTACGAGCAGTACTTC.